This TCR beta chain was observed in a study of CXCR4 blockade with PD-1 therapy in pancreatic cancer. V lost 3 bases, J lost 4 bases, and 7 bases lay in between. The CDR3 loop spans 11 amino acids. CDR1 and CDR2 from the germline V gene are GTSNPN and SVGIG (reference sequence). Some clones are missing from TCRdb's copy, which holds only in-frame ones; the method was immunoSEQ multiplex PCR. The profile covers a few thousand clones, with 50% to 70% appearing a single time and roughly an eighth taken by the ten largest. The chain couples TRBV30 to TRBJ2-7; D gene unclear. Sequencing was carried out using tumor tissue. This clonotype was sampled from a human donor with pancreatic ductal adenocarcinoma. The CDR3 sequence: CAWSQEYEQYF. The CDR3 DNA follows: TGTGCCTGGAGCCAAGAATACGAGCAGTACTTC.